These 27 T cell receptor beta chains came from one sample sequenced in a study of blood T cell repertoires in COVID-19 (dated by TCRdb to 2019 to 2021). Libraries were made using the immunoSEQ multiplex PCR assay. The clones in this table, taken by TCRdb from immuneACCESS, are in-frame only. Not every clone is retained; where verified, under half of the shortfall comes from an unresolved V gene, and the cause of the rest is unknown. Within this sample are about 180,000 clones, with 75% to 90% of them counted one time only. Together, the top ten hold 6.5% to 8.5% of the sample. Sequenced input: peripheral blood. These receptors all stem from a woman between 40 and 50 years old with COVID-19, enrolled during active disease.

This chain uses TRBV6-5 with TRBJ1-5; D is undetermined. Trimming took 6 bases from V and 5 from J, leaving 14 bases between them. The CDR3 covers 14 residues. CDR1 and CDR2 from the germline V gene are MNHEY and SVGAGI. This CDR3 reads CASSEAAMHQPQHF. DNA of the CDR3: TGTGCCAGCAGCGAGGCAGCTATGCATCAGCCCCAGCATTTT.

This clone is a singleton in its sample. The J gene is TRBJ2-1, the V gene TRBV9; no clear D. V was cut by 0 bases and J by 4 bases, with 8 bases left in between. The CDR3 is 14 amino acids. Germline CDR1 SGDLS, CDR2 YYNGEE. CDR3 sequence: CASSVAGKYNEQFF. CDR3 nucleotide sequence: TGTGCCAGCAGCGTAGCAGGAAAATACAATGAGCAGTTCTTC. Variable domain in full (rest from reference TRBV9 and TRBJ2-1): DSGVTQTPKHLITATGQRVTLRCSPRSGDLSVYWYQQSLDQGLQFLIQYYNGEERAKGNILERFSAQQFPDLHSELNLSSLELGDSALYFCASSVAGKYNEQFFGPGTRLTVL.

The chain uses TRBV28 and TRBJ2-1; D is perhaps TRBD1 (6 bases). Germline CDR1 reads MDHEN; CDR2 reads SYDVKM. The ends were cut back, 6 bases at V and 10 bases at J, with 19 bases in the middle. The CDR3 is 14 residues long. CDR3 sequence reads: CASRPGFKGQEQFF. The CDR3 DNA follows: TGTGCCAGCAGACCGGGGTTTAAGGGACAAGAGCAGTTCTTC.

The chain links TRBV28 to TRBJ2-7, with 7 bases lining up with TRBD1. Looked up from germline, CDR1 is MDHEN and CDR2 is SYDVKM. The CDR3 has 14 amino acids. V lost 7 bases and J lost 3; bases outside the gene matches: 9. CDR3 residues: CASIASDRVYEQYF. The CDR3 DNA reads TGTGCCAGCATCGCATCCGACAGGGTCTACGAGCAGTACTTC.

The CDR3 reads CASSPPPSTGGRTDTQYF. As DNA, the CDR3 is TGTGCCAGCTCACCCCCCCCGTCAACAGGGGGTAGAACAGATACGCAGTATTTT. The chain joins TRBV18 to TRBJ2-3; 8 bases are a match to TRBD1. Trimming cost V 3 bases and J 3 bases; bases outside gene matches: 14. Per germline, CDR1 KGHSH and CDR2 LQKENI. The CDR3 extends over 18 amino acids.

V and J are TRBV11-1 and TRBJ1-1; maybe TRBD1 (6 bases). Looked up from germline, CDR1 is SGHAT and CDR2 is FQDESV (reference sequence). There are 14 residues in the CDR3. V dropped 3 bases and J dropped 2 bases, with 10 bases sitting between them. CDR3 sequence: CASSFRTANTEAFF. CDR3 in DNA: TGTGCCAGCAGCTTTCGGACAGCCAACACTGAAGCTTTCTTT.

V is TRBV5-1 and J is TRBJ2-7; D is undetermined. The CDR3 loop spans 14 amino acids. Looked up from germline, CDR1 is SGHRS and CDR2 is YFSETQ. Trimming took off 6 bases at V and 2 bases at J, with 15 bases between the two ends. The CDR3 loop is CASTPPDSPYEQYF. Here the CDR3 DNA reads TGCGCCAGCACCCCCCCCGACTCTCCCTACGAGCAGTACTTC.

The chain links TRBV6-6 to TRBJ1-3; D may be TRBD1 (5 bases). This CDR3 has 12 amino acids. The ends were cut back, 8 bases at V and 4 bases at J, with 9 bases in the middle. CDR1 and CDR2 (germline): MNHNY, SVGAGI (reference sequence). CDR3 amino acids: CASGAMGNTIYF. The DNA of the CDR3 is TGTGCCAGCGGGGCAATGGGAAACACCATATATTTT.

The chain couples TRBV2 to TRBJ2-7, with 14 bases that match TRBD2. Germline V CDR1 and CDR2: SNHLY, FYNNEI. The CDR3 has 14 residues. The V gene end was trimmed by 7 bases and the J gene end by 4 bases; junction bases not matched to a gene: 3. CDR3 in DNA: TGTGCCAGCAAAGGGACTAGCGGGGGTTACGAGCAGTACTTC. Translated, it gives CASKGTSGGYEQYF. Full variable domain (rest looked up from reference TRBV2 and TRBJ2-7): EPEVTQTPSHQVTQMGQEVILRCVPISNHLYFYWYRQILGQKVEFLVSFYNNEISEKSEIFDDQFSVERPDGSNFTLKIRSTKLEDSAMYFCASKGTSGGYEQYFGPGTRLTVT.

The gene calls are TRBV27 and TRBJ1-6, with 8 nucleotides matching TRBD1. Trimming cost V 5 bases and J 8 bases; bases outside gene matches: 8. CDR1 is MNHEY and CDR2 is SMNVEV in the germline V gene (reference sequence). The CDR3 is made up of 15 amino acids. CDR3 in DNA: TGTGCCAGCAGTCCGTGGACAGGGTTGGATTCACCCCTCCACTTT. Residues: CASSPWTGLDSPLHF.

The gene calls are TRBV6-4 and TRBJ2-1, with TRBD2 identical over 11 bases. Germline values: CDR1 MRHNA, CDR2 SNTAGT. V dropped 5 bases and J dropped 4; count of bases not matched to a gene: 4. The CDR3 has 15 amino acids. Here the CDR3 reads CASSTGTSGYNEQFF. DNA of the CDR3: TGTGCCAGCAGTACCGGGACTAGCGGTTACAATGAGCAGTTCTTC.

The chain couples TRBV28 to TRBJ1-6; no reliable D call. Trimming took off 3 bases at V and 8 bases at J, with 11 bases between the two ends. Germline values: CDR1 MDHEN, CDR2 SYDVKM. The CDR3 loop spans 14 amino acids. The CDR3 coding sequence is TGTGCCAGCAGTTTGGAGTCGGCATATTCACCCCTCCACTTT. It translates to CASSLESAYSPLHF.

In this sample, this clone turned up a few times. This rearrangement joins TRBV7-8 to TRBJ2-7; tentative D call: TRBD1 (6 bases). The CDR3 sequence is 12 residues long. Between the trimmed V and J ends, which lost 3 bases and 7 bases, there was a span of 10 bases. Germline lookup yields CDR1 SGHVS and CDR2 FQNEAQ. CDR3 nucleotides: TGTGCCAGCAGCTTCCAGGGGCAAGAGCAGTACTTC. This sequence encodes CASSFQGQEQYF. Full variable domain (remainder filled in from reference TRBV7-8 and TRBJ2-7): GAGVSQSPRYKVAKRGQDVALRCDPISGHVSLFWYQQALGQGPEFLTYFQNEAQLDKSGLPSDRFFAERPEGSVSTLKIQRTQQEDSAVYLCASSFQGQEQYFGPGTRLTVT.

The J gene is TRBJ1-2, the V gene TRBV12-3 or TRBV12-4; 8 bases are a match to TRBD1. Germline trimming cut 8 bases from V and 8 bases from J; bases unmatched to any gene: 10. CDR3 length: 13 amino acids. The CDR3 DNA sequence: TGTGCCAGCCTCCCCCCCGACAGGGGAGGCTACACCTTC. This translates into CASLPPDRGGYTF.

This clone was seen only once. This rearrangement joins TRBV6-5 to TRBJ1-2; 8 bases agree with TRBD1. The trim removed 0 bases at V and 4 bases at J, leaving 7 bases unmatched. This CDR3 comprises 16 residues. CDR1 is MNHEY and CDR2 is SVGAGI in the germline V gene. CDR3 sequence: CASSYSRSGTGYGYTF. The CDR3 DNA follows: TGTGCCAGCAGTTACTCTCGCTCCGGGACAGGCTATGGCTACACCTTC.

V and J are TRBV7-2 and TRBJ1-5; TRBD1 agrees at 8 bases. The germline CDR1 and CDR2 sequences are SGHTA and FQGNSA. This CDR3 has 15 amino acids. J was trimmed by 7 bases and V by 0 bases; bases with no gene match: 5. The CDR3 DNA sequence: TGTGCCAGCAGCTTAGCGGCAGGGGGCGACCAGCCCCAGCATTTT. It yields the protein CASSLAAGGDQPQHF.

The chain recombines TRBV7-8 with TRBJ2-3; 15 bases fit TRBD2. Trimming at V came to 5 bases and at J to 5 bases, leaving 8 bases not matched to a gene. There are 17 residues in the CDR3. In germline, CDR1 is SGHVS, CDR2 FQNEAQ. CDR3 region: CASSHGLAGGPIDTQYF. As DNA, the CDR3 is TGTGCCAGCAGCCACGGACTAGCGGGGGGGCCAATAGATACGCAGTATTTT.

The genes are TRBV10-2 and TRBJ2-2, with a weak D call TRBD2 (5 bases). The V and J ends lost 5 bases and 1 base respectively, with 5 bases between them. Per germline, CDR1 WSHSY and CDR2 SAAADI. The CDR3 sequence is 13 residues long. Written as DNA, the CDR3 is TGCGCCAGCAGTCGGGAGAACACCGGGGAGCTGTTTTTT. Its translation: CASSRENTGELFF.

The rearrangement joins TRBV2 to TRBJ2-1; 7 bases align to TRBD2. The germline V gene encodes CDR1 SNHLY and CDR2 FYNNEI. This CDR3 has 18 residues. The ends lost 4 bases at V and 2 bases at J; junction bases unmatched: 14. The chain's CDR3 is CASSVVAGADYAYNEQFF. The CDR3 bases are TGTGCCAGCAGTGTGGTGGCGGGAGCCGATTACGCCTACAATGAGCAGTTCTTC.

This sequence joins TRBV28 and TRBJ1-6, with 7 bases lining up with TRBD1. J lost 7 bases, V lost 7 bases, and 10 bases had no gene match. Germline V gene lookup returns CDR1 MDHEN and CDR2 SYDVKM. The CDR3 runs to 15 residues. CDR3 sequence (DNA): TGTGCCAGCACCCAGACAGGGAGCAAAAATTCACCCCTCCACTTT. The encoded protein is CASTQTGSKNSPLHF.

This chain connects TRBV6-5 to TRBJ2-5; D perhaps matches TRBD1 (5 bases). Germline lookup yields CDR1 MNHEY and CDR2 SVGAGI. Between the trimmed V and J ends, which lost 7 bases and 1 base, there was a span of 10 bases. This CDR3 has 13 residues. As DNA, the CDR3 is TGTGCCAGCAAACAGGCTGGCCAAGAGACCCAGTACTTC. It specifies CASKQAGQETQYF.

This chain joins TRBV7-9 and TRBJ2-3; D call uncertain. CDR3 length: 16 residues. With 5 bases removed from V and 4 bases from J, the gap between germline ends came to 19 bases. CDR1 SEHNR and CDR2 FQNEAQ come from the germline V gene (reference sequence). The CDR3 DNA follows: TGTGCCAGCAGCATAGATAGCAGTGGTCCTTCAGATACGCAGTATTTT. Translating it yields CASSIDSSGPSDTQYF. The whole variable domain, filled in from reference TRBV7-9 and TRBJ2-3, reads DTGVSQNPRHKITKRGQNVTFRCDPISEHNRLYWYRQTLGQGPEFLTYFQNEAQLEKSRLLSDRFSAERPKGSFSTLEIQRTEQGDSAMYLCASSIDSSGPSDTQYFGPGTRLTVL.

A single count supports this clone. The V and J genes are TRBV2 and TRBJ2-7; D is perhaps TRBD2 (6 bases). Deletions cut 3 bases from V and 6 bases from J, with 12 bases between. The length of the CDR3 is 13 residues. The germline gives CDR1 SNHLY, CDR2 FYNNEI. The CDR3 loop reads CASSETAGLEQYF. The CDR3 DNA follows: TGTGCCAGCAGTGAGACAGCGGGCCTCGAGCAGTACTTC.

The V call is TRBV5-4, the J call TRBJ1-1; D is perhaps TRBD1 (5 bases). Germline CDR1 is SGHNT and CDR2 is YYREEE (reference sequence). Deletions cut 2 bases from V and 6 bases from J, with 11 bases between. The CDR3 loop spans 13 amino acids. This chain's CDR3 is CASSFQGGAEAFF. The CDR3 region has the DNA TGTGCCAGCAGCTTTCAGGGAGGCGCTGAAGCTTTCTTT.

A word on this clone: Distinct nucleotide sequences in the sample also encode this CDR3. This rearrangement joins TRBV5-1 to TRBJ2-1, with D maybe TRBD1 (6 bases). Germline V gene lookup returns CDR1 SGHRS and CDR2 YFSETQ. Trimming cost V 0 bases and J 7 bases, with 8 bases left between them. The CDR3 extends over 13 amino acids. CDR3 nucleotide sequence: TGCGCCAGCAGCTTGGACAGGGCAAATGAGCAGTTCTTC. It encodes CASSLDRANEQFF.

This chain joins TRBV5-4 and TRBJ1-4; D not certain. This CDR3 is 13 amino acids long. Germline CDR1 is SGHNT and CDR2 is YYREEE (reference sequence). V was shortened by 5 bases and J by 6 bases, with 11 bases between the two germline ends. The CDR3 is CASRTPRDEKLFF. The CDR3 nucleotides are TGTGCCAGCAGGACCCCTAGAGATGAAAAACTGTTTTTT. The complete variable domain, with remaining parts taken from reference TRBV5-4 and TRBJ1-4, reads ETGVTQSPTHLIKTRGQQVTLRCSSQSGHNTVSWYQQALGQGPQFIFQYYREEENGRGNFPPRFSGLQFPNYSSELNVNALELDDSALYLCASRTPRDEKLFFGSGTQLSVL.

V gene TRBV3-1 (or the pseudogene TRBV3-2) combines with J gene TRBJ1-4, with D perhaps TRBD1 (6 bases). The CDR3 covers 19 residues. Between the trimmed V and J ends, which lost 1 base and 1 base, there was a span of 19 bases. CDR1 is LGHDT and CDR2 is YNNKEL in the germline V gene (reference sequence). The chain's CDR3 is CASSQGRQGRVKTNEKLFF. The CDR3 DNA sequence: TGTGCCAGCAGCCAAGGAAGGCAGGGGAGAGTCAAAACTAATGAAAAACTGTTTTTT.